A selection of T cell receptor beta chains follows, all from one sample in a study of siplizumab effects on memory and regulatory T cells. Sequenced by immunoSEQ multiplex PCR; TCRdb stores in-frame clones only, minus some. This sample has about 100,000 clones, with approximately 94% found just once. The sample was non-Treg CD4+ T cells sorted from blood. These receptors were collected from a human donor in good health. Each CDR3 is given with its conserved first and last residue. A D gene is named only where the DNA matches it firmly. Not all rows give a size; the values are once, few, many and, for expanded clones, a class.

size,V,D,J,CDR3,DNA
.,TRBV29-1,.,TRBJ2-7,CSVEWSYEQYF,TGCAGCGTTGAGTGGAGCTACGAGCAGTACTTC
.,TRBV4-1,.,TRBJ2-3,CASSQPFTDTQYF,TGCGCCAGCAGCCAACCTTTCACAGATACGCAGTATTTT
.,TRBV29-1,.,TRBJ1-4,CSVATGSWEKLFF,TGCAGCGTAGCAACAGGGTCGTGGGAAAAACTGTTTTTT
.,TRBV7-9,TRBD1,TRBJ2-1,CASSFRQGVLNEQFF,TGTGCCAGCAGCTTCCGGCAGGGGGTCCTCAATGAGCAGTTCTTC
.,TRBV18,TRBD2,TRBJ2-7,CASSRGLAGEQYF,TGTGCCAGCTCACGGGGACTAGCGGGGGAGCAGTACTTC
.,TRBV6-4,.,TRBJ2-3,CASSPRASGTDTQYF,TGTGCCAGCAGTCCGAGGGCTAGCGGCACAGATACGCAGTATTTT
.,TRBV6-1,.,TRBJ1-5,CASSLDRNNQPQHF,TGTGCCAGCAGTCTAGACAGGAACAATCAGCCCCAGCATTTT
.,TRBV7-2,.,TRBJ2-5,CASSRDSAVQETQYF,TGTGCCAGCAGCCGGGACTCCGCGGTACAAGAGACCCAGTACTTC
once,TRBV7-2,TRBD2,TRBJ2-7,CASSLAAGSSYEQYF,TGTGCCAGCAGCTTAGCAGCGGGGAGCTCCTACGAGCAGTACTTC
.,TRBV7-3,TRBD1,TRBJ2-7,CASSLTGTGAYEQYF,TGTGCCAGCAGCTTAACCGGGACAGGAGCCTACGAGCAGTACTTC
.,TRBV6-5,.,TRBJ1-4,CASSYESANEKLFF,TGTGCCAGCAGTTACGAATCGGCCAATGAAAAACTGTTTTTT
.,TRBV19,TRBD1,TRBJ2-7,CASSRTGGTYEQYF,TGTGCCAGTAGTAGAACAGGGGGGACCTACGAGCAGTACTTC
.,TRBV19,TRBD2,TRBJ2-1,CASSPSGIYNEQFF,TGTGCCAGTAGTCCTAGCGGGATTTACAATGAGCAGTTCTTC
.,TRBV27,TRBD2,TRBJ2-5,CARGAGVTQYF,TGTGCCAGGGGAGCGGGAGTGACCCAGTACTTC
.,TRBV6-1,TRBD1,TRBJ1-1,CASSGDRGTEAFF,TGTGCCAGCAGTGGAGACAGGGGCACTGAAGCTTTCTTT
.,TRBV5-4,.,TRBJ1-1,CASSLALGEAFF,TGTGCCAGCAGCCTGGCCTTGGGGGAAGCTTTCTTT
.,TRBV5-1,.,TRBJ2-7,CASSLVEFDEQYF,TGCGCCAGCAGCTTGGTTGAGTTTGACGAGCAGTACTTC
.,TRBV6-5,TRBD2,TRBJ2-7,CASSFERLAHHEQYF,TGTGCCAGCAGTTTCGAGAGACTAGCGCATCACGAGCAGTACTTC
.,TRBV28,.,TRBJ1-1,CASSLFRADTEAFF,TGTGCCAGCAGTTTGTTCCGGGCCGACACTGAAGCTTTCTTT